This TCR beta chain derives from a study of cytomegalovirus exposure and HLA in healthy donors. Broader study findings: Reports indicated that the classifier achieved high specificity and sensitivity in diagnosing cytomegalovirus status. Altogether, about 160 TCR beta chains were recorded as cytomegalovirus-associated.

The donors were in the roughly 120-subject validation cohort, distinct from the 666-subject first cohort. Turning to this clone: Its antigen is undetermined.

Germline CDR1 is GTSNPN and CDR2 is SVGIG (reference sequence). Trimming removed 0 bases at V and 5 bases at J, with 5 bases between. The CDR3 has 12 amino acids. This table comes from immunoSEQ multiplex PCR, and its TCRdb copy is limited to in-frame clones, with some not included. The sample has some 260,000 clones, around 91% seen once. J is TRBJ1-5 and V is TRBV30; the D is unclear. Sequenced: PBMCs. This TCR came from a woman aged 25-40 years in good health and CMV-seronegative. CDR3 in amino acids: CAWSVGYQPQHF. The CDR3 DNA reads as TGTGCCTGGAGTGTGGGGTATCAGCCCCAGCATTTT.